The next 9 T cell receptor beta chains were all read from a single sample in a study of T cell responses to AZD1222 COVID-19 vaccine. Repertoires were generated with immunoSEQ multiplex PCR, while TCRdb's copy carries only in-frame clones and drops some. The table shows about 160,000 clones, with 70% to 90% occurring only once. Here the sequenced sample was peripheral blood, taken 28 days after the second AZD1222 dose. The receptors stem from an adult who received the AZD1222 COVID-19 vaccine.

The chain is built from TRBV18 and TRBJ2-2; D is perhaps TRBD1 or TRBD2 (5 bases each). The V and J ends lost 6 bases and 1 base respectively, with 21 bases between them. Germline V CDR1 and CDR2: KGHSH, LQKENI. The CDR3 is 18 amino acids. The CDR3 loop is CASSRRDQERGNTGELFF. The CDR3 DNA reads TGTGCCAGCTCGCGCCGGGACCAAGAGCGTGGGAACACCGGGGAGCTGTTTTTT.

The chain couples TRBV28 to TRBJ1-1, with 7 bases lining up with TRBD1. Germline-derived CDR1 and CDR2 are MDHEN and SYDVKM. The CDR3 is 13 amino acids. The V and J ends lost 6 bases and 4 bases, in that order; junction bases with no gene match: 5. CDR3 nucleotides: TGTGCCAGCAGGTGGAGGGGGCTCACTGAAGCTTTCTTT. Residues: CASRWRGLTEAFF.

This sequence joins TRBV21-1 and TRBJ2-7; the DNA was not used to check the table's D call, TRBD1. TRBV21-1 is given as a pseudogene. The CDR3 contains 16 residues. The CDR3 is CASSKEPGPTPYEQYF. As DNA, the CDR3 is TGTGCCAGCAGCAAAGAACCAGGGCCGACCCCCTACGAGCAGTACTTC.

The chain couples TRBV15 to TRBJ1-5; D unresolved. This CDR3 region has 16 residues. Trimming took off 0 bases at V and 1 base at J, with 10 bases between the two ends. Germline V CDR1 and CDR2: LNHNV, YYDKDF (reference sequence). DNA of the CDR3: TGTGCCACCAGCAGAGATCACTCAACAAGCAATCAGCCCCAGCATTTT. Encoded protein: CATSRDHSTSNQPQHF.

In this sample, this clone turned up once. The CDR3 coding sequence is TGTGCCAGCAGTACGGACCCGTGGTATTCACCCCTCCACTTT. It encodes CASSTDPWYSPLHF. The chain employs TRBV2 and TRBJ1-6; D is unclear. V was cut by 5 bases and J by 8 bases, with 13 bases left in between. The germline gives CDR1 SNHLY, CDR2 FYNNEI. The CDR3 consists of 14 residues.

The CDR3 is CASSEVGDEDTF. CDR3 sequence (DNA): TGTGCCAGCAGTGAAGTAGGGGACGAAGACACCTTC. The chain joins TRBV6-1 to TRBJ1-2, with a possible D match to TRBD1 (5 bases). Between the trimmed V and J ends, which lost 1 base and 12 bases, there was a span of 12 bases. Germline CDR1 reads MNHNS; CDR2 reads SASEGT. The length of the CDR3 is 12 residues.

The chain has TRBV6-5 and TRBJ1-5; D gene uncertain. The CDR3 extends over 13 amino acids. The V end was cut by 0 bases, the J end by 4 bases, with 4 bases between. Germline lookup yields CDR1 MNHEY and CDR2 SVGAGI. The CDR3 DNA sequence: TGTGCCAGCAGTTACTCTGAAAATCAGCCCCAGCATTTT. Translation gives CASSYSENQPQHF.

This clone was counted once. The genes are TRBV6-5 and TRBJ1-1; no definite D call. Germline V gene sequence: CDR1 MNHEY, CDR2 SVGAGI. Between the trimmed V and J ends, which lost 7 bases and 6 bases, there was a span of 18 bases. The CDR3 has 14 amino acids. CDR3: CASNPPGFGSEAFF. In DNA, the CDR3 is TGTGCCAGCAACCCCCCGGGGTTCGGTTCTGAAGCTTTCTTT.

The sample holds a few counts of this clone. The CDR3 bases are TGTGCCAGCAGCCAAGGGACTAGCTCCCGATACAATGAGCAGTTCTTC. Protein sequence: CASSQGTSSRYNEQFF. This chain joins TRBV3-1 (or the pseudogene TRBV3-2) and TRBJ2-1, with TRBD2 matching over 8 bases. Losses at the gene ends were 1 base for V and 4 bases for J; bases not matched to a gene: 6. Germline V gene lookup returns CDR1 LGHDT and CDR2 YNNKEL (reference sequence). The CDR3 has 16 amino acids.